Each of the 20 T cell receptor beta chains below was sequenced from the same sample in a study of OX40 agonist ivuxolimab in advanced cancers. Sequencing used immunoSEQ multiplex PCR; TCRdb keeps in-frame clones, though not all of them. The sample has about 81,000 clones, 88% seen once. The sequenced sample was CD4+ or CD8+ T cells sorted from blood, obtained in a trial of the OX40 agonist ivuxolimab. The receptor source for this set is an adult with an advanced solid tumor such as melanoma, head and neck, liver or kidney cancer.

The chain joins TRBV6-1 to TRBJ1-2; the D is unclear. The CDR3 spans 14 residues. V dropped 1 base and J dropped 3 bases, with 9 bases sitting between them. The V gene's germline CDR1 is MNHNS and CDR2 SASEGT. The CDR3 DNA follows: TGTGCCAGCAGTGAAGGCCTCACATACTATGGCTACACCTTC. Translated, it gives CASSEGLTYYGYTF.

A single count supports this clone. The chain recombines TRBV19 with TRBJ1-1, with 8 bases that match TRBD1. This CDR3 region has 17 residues. Germline V gives CDR1 LNHDA, CDR2 SQIVND (reference sequence). V was clipped by 5 bases and J by 2 bases; unmatched bases: 13. This CDR3 is CASSLPTAGGVNTEAFF. CDR3 in DNA: TGTGCCAGTAGTCTCCCGACGGCAGGGGGCGTCAACACTGAAGCTTTCTTT.

The genes are TRBV7-2 and TRBJ2-5; D may be TRBD1 or TRBD2 (6 bases each). Germline assignment: CDR1 SGHTA and CDR2 FQGNSA. Trimming left V 5 bases short and J 5 bases short, with 15 bases between. The CDR3 covers 14 residues. The CDR3 DNA sequence: TGTGCCAGCAGCGGACTCGGGGGCGCGGAGACCCAGTACTTC. Protein sequence: CASSGLGGAETQYF. Combining the CDR3 with reference TRBV7-2 and TRBJ2-5 gives the whole variable domain GAGVSQSPSNKVTEKGKDVELRCDPISGHTALYWYRQSLGQGLEFLIYFQGNSAPDKSGLPSDRFSAERTGGSVSTLTIQRTQQEDSAVYLCASSGLGGAETQYFGPGTRLLVL.

This clone has a single count. V and J are TRBV9 and TRBJ2-1; weak D call: TRBD2 (7 bases). The length of the CDR3 is 15 residues. The germline V gene has CDR1 SGDLS and CDR2 YYNGEE. Deletions cut 3 bases from V and 0 bases from J, with 10 bases between. The CDR3 DNA is TGTGCCAGCAGCGCCGGGGGGCCCTCCTACAATGAGCAGTTCTTC. Protein: CASSAGGPSYNEQFF.

The chain recombines TRBV6-5 with TRBJ1-1; D is unresolved. The CDR3 runs 15 residues. Germline V CDR1 and CDR2: MNHEY, SVGAGI. V was clipped by 3 bases and J by 5 bases, with 16 bases between them. The CDR3 loop reads CASSYQPGIGTEAFF. The CDR3 coding sequence is TGTGCCAGCAGTTATCAACCGGGAATTGGAACTGAAGCTTTCTTT.

The V and J genes are TRBV9 and TRBJ2-3; 11 nucleotides agree with TRBD1. The CDR3 consists of 16 residues. The germline V gene has CDR1 SGDLS and CDR2 YYNGEE. The V segment lost 2 bases and the J segment 6 bases; nucleotides outside the gene matches: 8. The CDR3 here is CASSVASGTGGDTQYF. For the CDR3, the DNA is TGTGCCAGCAGCGTTGCATCCGGGACAGGGGGGGATACGCAGTATTTT. Supplemented by reference TRBV9 and TRBJ2-3, the full variable domain reads DSGVTQTPKHLITATGQRVTLRCSPRSGDLSVYWYQQSLDQGLQFLIQYYNGEERAKGNILERFSAQQFPDLHSELNLSSLELGDSALYFCASSVASGTGGDTQYFGPGTRLTVL.

The J gene is TRBJ1-2, the V gene TRBV6-1; a possible D gene is TRBD1 (6 bases). Germline V gene data show CDR1 as MNHNS and CDR2 as SASEGT. With 5 bases removed from V and 2 bases from J, the gap between germline ends came to 15 bases. The CDR3 length is 15 residues. As DNA, the CDR3 is TGTGCCAGCAGTCCCTCCTCCGGGACAAACTATGGCTACACCTTC. It encodes CASSPSSGTNYGYTF.

The chain carries TRBV7-3 and TRBJ1-4, with TRBD1 as a possible D gene (6 bases). Deletions cut 3 bases from V and 3 bases from J, with 14 bases between. This CDR3 spans 16 amino acids. CDR1 is SGHTA, CDR2 FQGTGA, per germline. CDR3 nucleotides: TGTGCCAGCAGCTTGAAAACAGGGCGGCCTAATGAAAAACTGTTTTTT. Residues: CASSLKTGRPNEKLFF.

The chain links TRBV6-6 to TRBJ1-1, with D unclear. The length of the CDR3 is 11 residues. Germline CDR1 and CDR2: MNHNY and SVGAGI (reference sequence). Trimming pared 6 bases from V and 4 bases from J, leaving 6 bases between. CDR3 amino acids: CASRRATEAFF. The CDR3 nucleotides are TGTGCCAGCAGACGAGCCACTGAAGCTTTCTTT.

This clone was observed once. The chain combines TRBV7-2 with TRBJ1-2; TRBD1 is a possible D gene (6 bases). Trimming removed 4 bases from V and 0 bases from J, with 6 bases in between. CDR1 and CDR2 (germline): SGHTA, FQGNSA. This CDR3 has 13 amino acids. CDR3 nucleotides: TGTGCCAGCAGCTCAGGGGCTAACTATGGCTACACCTTC. The encoded protein is CASSSGANYGYTF. The whole variable domain, filled in from reference TRBV7-2 and TRBJ1-2, reads GAGVSQSPSNKVTEKGKDVELRCDPISGHTALYWYRQSLGQGLEFLIYFQGNSAPDKSGLPSDRFSAERTGGSVSTLTIQRTQQEDSAVYLCASSSGANYGYTFGSGTRLTVV.

This sequence joins TRBV6-1 and TRBJ2-2; TRBD1 aligns across 7 bases. The length of the CDR3 is 15 residues. The germline gives CDR1 MNHNS, CDR2 SASEGT. The V segment lost 5 bases and the J segment 0 bases; nucleotides outside the gene matches: 3. The CDR3 nucleotides are TGTGCCAGCAGTCCCGGGACAGCGAACACCGGGGAGCTGTTTTTT. Translation gives CASSPGTANTGELFF.

The rearrangement links TRBV29-1 to TRBJ1-1; maybe TRBD1 (6 bases). This CDR3 region has 14 residues. From germline, CDR1 is SQVTM and CDR2 ANQGSEA. The V and J ends lost 5 bases and 0 bases respectively, with 13 bases between them. The CDR3 coding sequence is TGCAGCGTTAAAATGGACAGCGTGAACACTGAAGCTTTCTTT. This translates into CSVKMDSVNTEAFF.

Here the CDR3 reads CASSSTGPQETQYF. CDR3 in DNA: TGCGCCAGCAGCTCAACAGGGCCTCAAGAGACCCAGTACTTC. The rearrangement joins TRBV5-1 to TRBJ2-5, with D maybe TRBD1 (6 bases). Trimming pared 3 bases from V and 2 bases from J, leaving 11 bases between. CDR1 is SGHRS, CDR2 YFSETQ, per germline. The CDR3 has 14 amino acids.

The chain uses TRBV10-3 and TRBJ1-6; weak D call: TRBD1 (6 bases). The CDR3 is made up of 17 amino acids. From germline, CDR1 is ENHRY and CDR2 SYGVKD. V was cut by 2 bases and J by 10 bases, with 21 bases left in between. CDR3 amino acids: CAISEPLSRGLGSPLHF. In nucleotides, the CDR3 is TGTGCCATCAGTGAGCCCCTATCCAGGGGATTGGGATCACCCCTCCACTTT.

This chain connects TRBV7-3 to TRBJ1-1, with TRBD1 as a possible D gene (5 bases). This CDR3 region has 14 residues. Germline lookup yields CDR1 SGHTA and CDR2 FQGTGA. The ends were cut back, 0 bases at V and 3 bases at J, with 8 bases in the middle. As DNA, the CDR3 is TGTGCCAGCAGCTTAACGGGGGGACACACTGAAGCTTTCTTT. Protein sequence: CASSLTGGHTEAFF.

This clone occurred once. The CDR3 loop reads CASSPLSFSYEQYF. In DNA form, the CDR3 reads TGTGCCAGCTCACCACTATCATTCTCCTACGAGCAGTACTTC. The rearrangement joins TRBV18 to TRBJ2-7, with D unclear. The germline V gene encodes CDR1 KGHSH and CDR2 LQKENI. This CDR3 contains 14 residues. V was clipped by 1 base and J by 0 bases, with 7 bases between them.

The chain joins TRBV6-6 to TRBJ2-7, with D unresolved. The length of the CDR3 is 14 residues. Between the trimmed V and J ends, which lost 2 bases and 4 bases, there was a span of 12 bases. Germline loops: CDR1 MNHNY, CDR2 SVGAGI (reference sequence). The DNA for the CDR3 is TGTGCCAGCAGTTACCCCCTTTATAGGTACGAGCAGTACTTC. It is translated as CASSYPLYRYEQYF.

The chain is built from TRBV7-9 and TRBJ1-1; D call uncertain. In germline, CDR1 is SEHNR, CDR2 FQNEAQ (reference sequence). V was clipped by 4 bases and J by 0 bases, with 6 bases between them. There are 13 residues in the CDR3. The CDR3 region has the DNA TGTGCCAGCAGCTGGTCCCTGAACACTGAAGCTTTCTTT. This sequence encodes CASSWSLNTEAFF. Full variable domain (outside the CDR3, taken from reference TRBV7-9 and TRBJ1-1): DTGVSQNPRHKITKRGQNVTFRCDPISEHNRLYWYRQTLGQGPEFLTYFQNEAQLEKSRLLSDRFSAERPKGSFSTLEIQRTEQGDSAMYLCASSWSLNTEAFFGQGTRLTVV.

V gene TRBV5-5 combines with J gene TRBJ1-1, with D possibly being TRBD1 (6 bases). The CDR3 has 15 residues. Germline CDR1 and CDR2: SGHKS and YYEKEE (reference sequence). V was clipped by 4 bases and J by 3 bases, with 16 bases between them. The CDR3, as DNA: TGTGCCAGCAGCCCTAGGGGGATTATGGACACTGAAGCTTTCTTT. This encodes CASSPRGIMDTEAFF.

The chain employs TRBV5-1 and TRBJ2-1, with D tentatively TRBD1 (7 bases). This CDR3 has 15 residues. CDR1 is SGHRS and CDR2 is YFSETQ in the germline V gene. The ends were cut back, 7 bases at V and 7 bases at J, with 21 bases in the middle. CDR3 amino acids: CASSRRQGGGNEQFF. CDR3 nucleotide sequence: TGCGCCAGCTCTCGGCGACAGGGCGGAGGGAATGAGCAGTTCTTC.